This T cell receptor beta chain stems from a study of vaccination and CD4 T cells after COVID-19. Treatment reported: approximately nine-day PBMC culture with coronavirus spike peptide pools or control peptides (ViraFEST assay). This CDR3 comprises 14 residues. J was trimmed by 2 bases and V by 2 bases; bases with no gene match: 2. The V gene's germline CDR1 is SGHNT and CDR2 YYREEE (reference sequence). The Oncomine TCR Beta short-read assay sequenced DNA from cultured CD4+ T cells. MiXCR was run by TCRdb on the PCR reads, yielding one entry per CDR3 protein. The top ten clones hold 4.5% to 6.5% of a sample with about 21,000 distinct CDR3 sequences, roughly two fifths of them seen once. A note on this clonotype: Antigen unknown.

The sample here was CD4+ T cells from blood, cultured in vitro, taken before SARS-CoV-2 vaccination. The receptor was derived from a human donor who had recovered from COVID-19. The J gene is TRBJ2-7, the V gene TRBV5-4; 9 bases map to TRBD1. In nucleotides, the CDR3 is TGTGCCAGCAGCTTCGGGGACAGGGCCTACGAGCAGTACTTC. This codes for CASSFGDRAYEQYF.